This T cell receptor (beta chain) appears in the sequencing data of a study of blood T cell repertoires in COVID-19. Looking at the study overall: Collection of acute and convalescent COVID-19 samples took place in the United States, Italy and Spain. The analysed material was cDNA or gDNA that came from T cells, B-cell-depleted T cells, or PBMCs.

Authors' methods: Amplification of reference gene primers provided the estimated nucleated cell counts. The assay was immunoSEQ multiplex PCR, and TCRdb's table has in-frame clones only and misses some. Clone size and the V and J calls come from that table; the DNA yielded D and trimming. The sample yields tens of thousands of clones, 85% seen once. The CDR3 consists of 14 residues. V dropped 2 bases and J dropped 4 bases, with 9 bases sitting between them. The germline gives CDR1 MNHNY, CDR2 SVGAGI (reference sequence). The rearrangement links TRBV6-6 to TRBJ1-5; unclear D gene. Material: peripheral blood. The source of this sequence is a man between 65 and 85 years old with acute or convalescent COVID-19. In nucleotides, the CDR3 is TGTGCCAGCAGTTACGGGTCAGGAAATCAGCCCCAGCATTTT. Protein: CASSYGSGNQPQHF.